A selection of T cell receptor beta chains follows, all from one sample in a study of CXCR3-negative and CXCR3-positive naive CD8 T cells. TCRdb reprocessed the 5' RACE reads, with one entry per CDR3 protein and no DNA. The table for this sample gives tens of thousands of distinct CDR3 sequences. Sequencing used memory CD8+ T cells from blood. The receptor source for this set is a human donor in good health. Some clones in this sample may be carry-over from other donors' samples. The CDR3 runs from the conserved cysteine through the conserved F or W. Where a row states a size, it is once, few, many or the class of an expanded clone; other rows omit it.

j_call clone_size v_call cdr3_aa
TRBJ2-1 . TRBV12-3/TRBV12-4 CASSQTSADNEQFF
TRBJ2-1 large TRBV4-2 CASSRTSGGANEQFF
TRBJ2-3 . TRBV19 CASGLAGTDTQYF
TRBJ2-7 . TRBV3-1 CASSPGTKYEQYF
TRBJ2-2 . TRBV19 CASSVAQGAGELFF
TRBJ1-1 . TRBV20-1 CSARDEGGRDTEAFF
TRBJ2-7 . TRBV29-1 CSVPGQGGEQYF
TRBJ2-7 . TRBV7-6 CASSLAVSYEQYF
TRBJ2-1 . TRBV4-3 CASSQDAGKENEQFF
TRBJ2-7 . TRBV10-2 CASLGNPNEQYF
TRBJ2-5 . TRBV10-3 CAMDIHRFGREKETQYF
TRBJ2-1 medium-sized TRBV4-2 CASSQDAGSYNEQFF
TRBJ2-7 . TRBV7-8 CASSIGTAYEQYF
TRBJ2-5 . TRBV20-1 CSARAGGRAETQYF
TRBJ2-2 . TRBV6-4 CASSDSTSGELFF
TRBJ2-7 . TRBV5-1 CASSSGEAPYEQYF
TRBJ2-1 . TRBV12-3/TRBV12-4 CASSLSGGRGEQFF